What follows describes a single T cell receptor (beta chain). Its antigen is not identified. With a J-beta primer mix and a sample-barcoded 5' primer, a second PCR ran about 7 to 12 cycles. Each CDR3 protein is one row after TCRdb ran MiXCR on the 5' RACE reads. The data show over 550,000 distinct CDR3 sequences, approximately 30% seen once. This record comes from a study of blood T cells in healthy people across ages. Study results and caveats: The percentage of naive T cells correlated strongly with TCR beta diversity.

Specimen: blood. The clonotype originates from a woman of 80 years or more in good health.

As DNA, the CDR3 is TGTGCCAGCAGCGTAGTCCCCGGGGCCAAAAACATTCAGTACTTC. As protein: CASSVVPGAKNIQYF. The chain combines TRBV9 with TRBJ2-4; D gene unclear. Between the trimmed V and J ends, which lost 0 bases and 1 base, there was a span of 8 bases. Germline values: CDR1 SGDLS, CDR2 YYNGEE. The CDR3 is 15 amino acids. Looking up the rest from reference TRBV9 and TRBJ2-4 gives the full variable domain: DSGVTQTPKHLITATGQRVTLRCSPRSGDLSVYWYQQSLDQGLQFLIQYYNGEERAKGNILERFSAQQFPDLHSELNLSSLELGDSALYFCASSVVPGAKNIQYFGAGTRLSVL.